The rows below give T cell receptor beta chains drawn from one sample of a study of blood T cell repertoires in COVID-19. TCRdb's copy holds only in-frame clones and misses some; the assay was immunoSEQ multiplex PCR. The data hold 100,000 or so clones, with approximately 92% observed a single time. The material sequenced was peripheral blood. These TCRs come from a man over 45 with active COVID-19. Each CDR3 is given with its conserved first and last residue. A D gene is named only where the DNA matches it firmly. Clone size is not always given. Where it is, it says once, few, many or a class for expanded clones.

J | D | V | size | CDR3 | DNA
TRBJ1-4 | NA | TRBV7-9 | NA | CASSFVGGGSSYEKLFF | TGTGCCAGCAGCTTTGTCGGCGGGGGGAGTTCTTATGAAAAACTGTTTTTT
TRBJ1-1 | NA | TRBV27 | NA | CASTSSGGANTEAFF | TGTGCCAGCACCTCGTCGGGGGGGGCGAACACTGAAGCTTTCTTT
TRBJ2-2 | NA | TRBV7-8 | NA | CASSPGTAGTGELFF | TGTGCCAGCTCACCCGGGACTGCGGGGACCGGGGAGCTGTTTTTT
TRBJ2-1 | TRBD2 | TRBV5-1 | once | CASSLTTSGYNEQFF | TGCGCCAGCAGCTTGACCACTAGCGGTTACAATGAGCAGTTCTTC
TRBJ2-1 | TRBD2 | TRBV4-1 | once | CASSQRSGSSYNEQFF | TGCGCCAGCAGCCAAAGGAGCGGGAGCTCCTACAATGAGCAGTTCTTC
TRBJ2-3 | NA | TRBV9 | NA | CASSVRGSADTQYF | TGTGCCAGCAGCGTTAGGGGGTCAGCAGATACGCAGTATTTT
TRBJ1-1 | NA | TRBV4-2 | NA | CASSQEGRQLNTEAFF | TGTGCCAGCAGCCAAGAAGGGCGACAGTTGAACACTGAAGCTTTCTTT
TRBJ2-3 | NA | TRBV21-1 | NA | CASSKAREVGGQGSTDTQYF | TGTGCCAGCAGCAAAGCGCGGGAGGTGGGGGGACAGGGAAGCACAGATACGCAGTATTTT
TRBJ2-7 | NA | TRBV7-8 | NA | CASSVMRSPGYEQYF | TGTGCCAGCAGCGTCATGCGTTCGCCGGGGTACGAGCAGTACTTC
TRBJ2-7 | NA | TRBV28 | NA | CASRGGAIFYEQYF | TGTGCCAGCAGGGGGGGGGCGATCTTCTACGAGCAGTACTTC
TRBJ1-1 | NA | TRBV28 | NA | CASKSGGLATEAFF | TGTGCCAGCAAATCGGGGGGTCTTGCCACTGAAGCTTTCTTT
TRBJ2-7 | TRBD2 | TRBV5-8 | NA | CASVREKVRNEQYF | TGTGCCAGCGTGCGGGAGAAGGTTCGGAACGAGCAGTACTTC
TRBJ2-2 | NA | TRBV18 | NA | CASSPQRESGELFF | TGTGCCAGCTCACCACAACGAGAGAGCGGGGAGCTGTTTTTT
TRBJ2-2 | TRBD2 | TRBV27 | NA | CASALNRASGTNTGELFF | TGTGCCAGCGCGCTAAACCGGGCTAGCGGGACCAACACCGGGGAGCTGTTTTTT